This record looks at one T cell receptor beta chain sequence and its context. This clone came up a few times. Its antigen remains unidentified. No much larger clonotype is one base removed from it; base qualities were not supplied. These data belong to a study of cytomegalovirus exposure and HLA in healthy donors (dated by TCRdb to about 2017). Looking at the study overall: In an earlier analysis of some 550 of the donors, 250 to 300 Gb of sequence data and 100 million or so unique TCR beta sequences from 180 million or so T cells were reported. In addition to the first cohort of 666 subjects, a separate validation cohort of 100 to 150 different subjects was used. The study profiled the T cell repertoires of hundreds of subjects by immunosequencing and related them to cytomegalovirus serostatus. The study aimed to test whether signatures of past pathogen exposure could be identified by cataloging public T cell receptors. An early release that covered about 600 HLA-typed donors contained approximately 300 gigabases of sequencing data and 70 million to 100 million unique TCR sequences. Four to six DR-DQ haplotypes were handled as single units for association and clustering, since linkage in the cohort was strong. Genome-wide SNP genotypes for about 55% of the roughly 670 donors were used in a later genetic analysis, which treated that subset as a discovery cohort. Across around 400 genotyped donors of the cohort, an average of about 240,000 unique TCR beta nucleotide sequences per donor were sequenced, and approximately 19% of those sequences were non-productive. Typing coverage differed by locus: A, B, C, DRB1 and DQB1 were typed in roughly 620-630 donors, DQA1 in about 560, DPA1 in around 610, and DPB1 in about 450. Alongside the repertoire data, information on donor age, sex, ethnicity and CMV serostatus was compiled. All discovery cohort repertoires had been generated using a single sequencing platform. Rather than drawing on any new phenotypic data, the later analysis identified candidate immune exposures from TCR beta sequences and the way those sequences occurred across donors. The study combined high-throughput TCR immunosequencing, statistical association of individual TCRs with disease status, and machine learning to predict cytomegalovirus infection status. Both class I and class II loci were covered by HLA typing, at four-digit resolution. Of the roughly 400 genotyped donors, about 84% fell in the genetic ancestry cluster associated with self-reported Caucasian donors. A later analysis re-analyzed previously published TCR beta repertoires from 500 to 700 donors and added high-resolution HLA genotyping to study TCR occurrence patterns. To decide whether each TCR beta V gene segment behaved as functional or pseudogenic, an earlier analysis of some 600 of the donors relied on high-throughput TCR beta sequencing.

Library preparation employed the immunoSEQ multiplex PCR assay. For the multiplex PCR, a mixture combining 60 forward primers for TCR Vbeta segments and 13 reverse primers for TCR Jbeta segments was used. Amplification of the CDR3 region of rearranged TCR beta genes was performed with a multiplex PCR assay on genomic DNA. The Illumina HiSeq System was used to sequence the amplified TCR beta libraries as 87-base-pair reads. Turning to the authors' computational methods: In a later analysis, around 80 million unique TCR beta chains were counted across the 666 repertoires, and around 10 million of these chains were shared by at least two donors. A nearest-neighbor algorithm error-corrected the raw reads and collapsed the reads into unique sequences, merging closely related sequences to remove PCR and sequencing errors. Alignment of CDR3 sequences to IMGT reference sequences was used to assign V, D and J gene segments. For a sequence to be retained, a match of at least six nucleotides to both a V gene segment and a J gene segment was required. A rearrangement was called productive if the CDR3 had no stop codons and remained in frame with V and J, and every other rearrangement was called non-productive. Following IMGT convention, CDR3 was defined as the stretch from the second conserved V-encoded cysteine to the conserved J-encoded phenylalanine. The earlier analysis of fewer than 700 of the donors excluded sequences that lacked an unambiguous match to a single V gene segment. In an earlier analysis of several hundred of the donors, V segments were called functional above 56.7% productive rearrangements and were called segregating when the between-donor standard deviation exceeded 5%. A statistical classification framework was built to diagnose cytomegalovirus status from the catalog of TCR beta chain sequences. In a later analysis, TCR nucleotide sequences were compared against IMGT/GENE-DB human TR gene sequences so that V and J genes could be assigned. The TCRdist pipeline was used in a later analysis to assign CDR3 sequences and most-parsimonious VDJ recombination scenarios. In a later analysis, each TCR beta chain was defined by its CDR3 amino acid sequence together with its V-gene family, and reads lacking a unique V-gene family were excluded. To address suspected cross-contamination and a sequencing artifact, a later analysis removed over 500 highly shared, low-generation-probability nucleotide sequences. In a later analysis, a clonal expansion index was calculated for each public chain from normalized within-repertoire ranks of inferred template counts. Generation probabilities in a later analysis came from a VDJ recombination model fitted to out-of-frame rearrangements, and those results were checked against IGoR. A later analysis scored TCR-TCR, TCR-HLA and TCR-CMV co-occurrence with hypergeometric tests, applying a repertoire-size bias correction to TCR pairs. A later analysis estimated false discovery rates by permuting HLA or CMV assignments 20 times. In a later analysis, co-occurring TCRs were grouped with DBSCAN, and TCRdist sequence similarity was added when clustering was performed within HLA-allele-positive subsets. For co-occurrence clustering, repertoires with fewer than 30,000 or more than 120,000 public chains were excluded, along with five repertoires with anomalous nucleotide sharing. TCRdb limited this immuneACCESS table to in-frame rearrangements with V and J called. A share of clones is missing; checked studies link under half to unresolved V genes, and the rest is unexplained. That table supplies the V and J calls and clone size; D and trimming were determined from the DNA. The sample table lists roughly 97,000 clones, about 9.5% of them with a count of one. Clones ranked in the top ten supply more than 5% of the sample.

The cohort was made up of hundreds of healthy bone marrow donors. Cohort members were all nominally healthy when sampled, although unrecorded immune exposures were likely present. The donor was CMV seropositive and belonged to the group of about 290 seropositive cohort members. A peripheral blood sample was collected from each donor, and TCR beta sequencing was performed on peripheral blood mononuclear cells. The Qiagen DNeasy Blood Extraction Kit was used to extract genomic DNA from the blood cell samples. Overall study outcomes, separate from this receptor: Across donors, most TCR sequences were observed very rarely, whereas some public TCRs were present in many individuals. A cluster of highly shared sequence variants was judged likely to represent a technical artifact of the sequencing pipeline. According to a later analysis, parvovirus B19, influenza, CMV and Epstein-Barr virus appeared linked to several top co-occurrence clusters. The study listed 150 to 200 TCR beta chains as associated with cytomegalovirus. In vitro tests confirmed that a few of the cytomegalovirus-associated TCR beta chains recognize cytomegalovirus antigens. The 87-base-pair reads could not distinguish some IMGT-functional V segments, including TRBV6-2 and TRBV6-3, so those segments were excluded. A later genetic analysis associated a missense DCLRE1C variant with V-gene and J-gene trimming of TCR beta chains, and an independent cohort replicated the association. Only TCR beta chains were sequenced in this cohort, and the absence of alpha or paired-chain data limited detectable features. In a later analysis, TCR association rates were found to vary across HLA loci, with the most associated TCRs seen for DRB1 alleles and the fewest for HLA-C alleles. CMV serostatus was the only immune exposure information available for the cohort. The authors suggested that the approach could potentially be generalized to other disease states and immunological phenotypes. A further reported finding was that TCR beta sequences accurately predicted the HLA-A and HLA-B alleles for most subjects in the first cohort. At a false discovery rate of 0.05, a later analysis linked about 16,000 TCR beta sequences to specific HLA alleles. In a later analysis, most CMV-associated TCR beta chains were found to appear HLA-restricted, with HLA associations seemingly driven largely by CMV exposure. Linkage disequilibrium might explain the correlated functional status among segregating V segments, but an unknown experimental factor could not be ruled out. Strong co-occurrence of HLA alleles, especially DR and DQ, made assigning TCR associations to individual alleles difficult. In a later analysis, HLA-associated TCR beta chains were found to be more clonally expanded and to have lower generation probabilities than equally common non-associated chains. Over 15 rarely observed V segments, including chromosome 9 orphons, were excluded from the earlier analysis of just under 600 of the donors because counts were too low. Because HLA typing was missing for some donors at each locus, association tests included only the typed subset. An earlier analysis of approximately 500 of the donors showed that most TCR beta V segments appeared in productive rearrangements either about 90% or about 30% of the time, which broadly matched IMGT annotations. A later genetic analysis reported fewer N-insertions in productive TCRs among donors in an Asian-associated ancestry cluster than the roughly 690-donor mean. Sequencing depth was assumed to be roughly uniform across donors in the presence/absence analyses, though that assumption may not hold. Cytomegalovirus status was reported to be diagnosed by the classifier with high specificity and sensitivity in both the original and validation cohorts.

From the cysteine up to the phenylalanine, the CDR3 has a length of 15 residues. Only the CDR3 part of the read is kept: 45 bases, read in frame from the first base. CDR1 and CDR2, per the germline V gene, are LGHNA and YSLEER. V and J are truncated by 0 bases and 0 bases respectively, leaving an intervening sequence of 6 bases. Sequencing used PBMCs. This receptor was taken from a man aged 35 to 55 in good health and CMV-seropositive. This chain joins TRBV4-3 to TRBJ2-4, with no D gene named confidently. The sequenced DNA: TGCGCCAGCAGCCAAGATCACGGAGCCAAAAACATTCAGTACTTC. Its product reads: CASSQDHGAKNIQYF.